The next 2 T cell receptor beta chains were all read from a single sample in a study of PD-1 blockade in classical Hodgkin lymphoma. The protocol was immunoSEQ multiplex PCR, while the TCRdb copy is restricted to in-frame clones and leaves out a portion. The repertoire holds 30,000 to 35,000 clones, with roughly 80% as singletons. Relapses following autologous stem cell transplantation were seen in all patients, with brentuximab vedotin exposure varying. Source: peripheral blood mononuclear cells (PBMCs), taken at baseline. These receptors all come from a human donor with classical Hodgkin lymphoma.

The rearrangement links TRBV9 to TRBJ2-7; D gene uncertain. Trimming removed 6 bases from V and 0 bases from J, with 13 bases in between. The CDR3 spans 14 residues. CDR1 is SGDLS, CDR2 YYNGEE, per germline. The CDR3, as DNA: TGTGCCAGCACCCCTGGTGACCTCTCCTACGAGCAGTACTTC. Residues: CASTPGDLSYEQYF.

The count of this clone is one. V is TRBV19 and J is TRBJ2-6; D remains ambiguous. From germline, CDR1 is LNHDA and CDR2 SQIVND (reference sequence). CDR3 length equals 15 residues. V dropped 3 bases and J dropped 0 bases, with 6 bases sitting between them. This CDR3 is CASSIGTSGANVLTF. In DNA form, the CDR3 reads TGTGCCAGTAGTATCGGCACCTCTGGGGCCAACGTCCTGACTTTC.